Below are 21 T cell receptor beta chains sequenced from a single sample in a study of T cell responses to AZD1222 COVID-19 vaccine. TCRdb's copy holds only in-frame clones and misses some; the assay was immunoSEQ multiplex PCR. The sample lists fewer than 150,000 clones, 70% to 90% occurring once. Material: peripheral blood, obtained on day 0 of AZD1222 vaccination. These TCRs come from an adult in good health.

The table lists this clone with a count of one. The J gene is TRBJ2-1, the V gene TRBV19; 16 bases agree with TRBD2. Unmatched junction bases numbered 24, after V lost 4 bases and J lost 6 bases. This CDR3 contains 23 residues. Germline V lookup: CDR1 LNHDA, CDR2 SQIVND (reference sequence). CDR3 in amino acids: CASSKGLPPGLAGGPVESNEQFF. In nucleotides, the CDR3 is TGTGCCAGTAGTAAGGGGCTACCCCCGGGACTAGCGGGAGGGCCGGTGGAGTCCAATGAGCAGTTCTTC.

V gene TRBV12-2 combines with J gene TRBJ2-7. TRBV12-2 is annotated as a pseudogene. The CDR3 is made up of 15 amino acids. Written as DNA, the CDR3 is TGTGCAAGTCGCTTAGGGGGAAAGTTTTGCTACGAGCAGTACTTC. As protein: CASRLGGKFCYEQYF.

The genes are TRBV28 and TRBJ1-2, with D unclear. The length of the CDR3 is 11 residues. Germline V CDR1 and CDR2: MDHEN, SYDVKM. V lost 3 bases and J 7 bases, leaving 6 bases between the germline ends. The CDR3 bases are TGTGCCAGCAGTTTTCGATCTGGCTACACCTTC. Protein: CASSFRSGYTF.

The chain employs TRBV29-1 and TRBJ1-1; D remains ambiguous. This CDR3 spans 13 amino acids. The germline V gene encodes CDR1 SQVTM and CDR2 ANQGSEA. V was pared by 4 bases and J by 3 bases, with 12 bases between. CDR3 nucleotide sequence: TGCAGCGTTGTGGCCAGCCTCTACACTGAAGCTTTCTTT. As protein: CSVVASLYTEAFF.

DNA for the CDR3: TGTGCCAGCAGCTTAGGACAGGCGGATGGCTACACCTTC. Its translation is CASSLGQADGYTF. The rearrangement joins TRBV7-9 to TRBJ1-2; perhaps TRBD1 as D (6 bases). CDR3 length equals 13 residues. Germline V gene lookup returns CDR1 SEHNR and CDR2 FQNEAQ (reference sequence). Trimming pared 1 base from V and 6 bases from J, leaving 9 bases between.

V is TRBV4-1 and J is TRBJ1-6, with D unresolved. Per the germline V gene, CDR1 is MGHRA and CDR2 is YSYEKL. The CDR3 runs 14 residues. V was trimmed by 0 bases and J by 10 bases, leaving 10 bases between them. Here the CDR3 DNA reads TGCGCCAGCAGCCAAGATTGGTCGGGCTCACCCCTCCACTTT. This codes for CASSQDWSGSPLHF.

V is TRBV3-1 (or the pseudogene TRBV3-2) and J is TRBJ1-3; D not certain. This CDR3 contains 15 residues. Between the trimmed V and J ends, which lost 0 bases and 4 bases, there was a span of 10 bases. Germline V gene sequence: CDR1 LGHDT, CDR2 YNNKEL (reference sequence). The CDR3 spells CASSQDARYGNTIYF. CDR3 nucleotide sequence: TGTGCCAGCAGCCAAGATGCGCGTTACGGAAACACCATATATTTT.

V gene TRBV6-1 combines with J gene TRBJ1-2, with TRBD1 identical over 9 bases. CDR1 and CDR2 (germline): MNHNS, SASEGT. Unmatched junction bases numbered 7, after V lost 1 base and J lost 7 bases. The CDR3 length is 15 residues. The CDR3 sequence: CASSEGRTGEGGYTF. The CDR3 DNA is TGTGCCAGCAGTGAAGGCAGGACAGGGGAAGGTGGCTACACCTTC.

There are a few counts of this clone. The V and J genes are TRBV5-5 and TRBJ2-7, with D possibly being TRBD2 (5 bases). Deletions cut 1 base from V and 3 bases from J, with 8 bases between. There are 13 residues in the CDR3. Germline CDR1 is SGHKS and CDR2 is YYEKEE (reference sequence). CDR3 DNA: TGTGCCAGCAGCTTGTGGGGAGTCTACGAGCAGTACTTC. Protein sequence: CASSLWGVYEQYF.

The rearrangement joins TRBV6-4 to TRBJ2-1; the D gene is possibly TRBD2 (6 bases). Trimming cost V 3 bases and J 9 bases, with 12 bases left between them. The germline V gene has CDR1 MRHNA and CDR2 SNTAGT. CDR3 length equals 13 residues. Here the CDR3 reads CASSETSAVEQFF. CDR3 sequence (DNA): TGTGCCAGCAGTGAGACTAGTGCGGTTGAGCAGTTCTTC.

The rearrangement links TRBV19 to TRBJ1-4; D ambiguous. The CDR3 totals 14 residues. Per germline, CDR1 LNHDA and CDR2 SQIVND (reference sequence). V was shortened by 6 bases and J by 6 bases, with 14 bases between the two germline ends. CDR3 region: CASSLTDGDEKLFF. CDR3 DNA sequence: TGTGCCAGTAGCCTAACGGACGGTGATGAAAAACTGTTTTTT.

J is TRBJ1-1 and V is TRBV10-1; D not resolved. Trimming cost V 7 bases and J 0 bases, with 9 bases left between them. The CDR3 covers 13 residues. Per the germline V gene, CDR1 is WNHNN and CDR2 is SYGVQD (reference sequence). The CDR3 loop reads CASNGEMNTEAFF. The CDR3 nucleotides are TGCGCCAGCAATGGGGAGATGAACACTGAAGCTTTCTTT.

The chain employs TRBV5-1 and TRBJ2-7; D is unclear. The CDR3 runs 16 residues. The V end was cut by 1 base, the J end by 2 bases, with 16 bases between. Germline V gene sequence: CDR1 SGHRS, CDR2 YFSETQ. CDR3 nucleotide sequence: TGCGCCAGCAGCTTGTTTGGTTGGCATACCGCCTACGAGCAGTACTTC. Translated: CASSLFGWHTAYEQYF.

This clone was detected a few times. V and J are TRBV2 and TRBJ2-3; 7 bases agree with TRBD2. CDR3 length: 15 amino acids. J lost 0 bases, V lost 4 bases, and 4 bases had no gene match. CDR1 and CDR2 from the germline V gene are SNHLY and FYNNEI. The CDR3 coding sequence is TGTGCCAGCAGTGGGCCAGCGGGGAGCACAGATACGCAGTATTTT. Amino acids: CASSGPAGSTDTQYF.

The CDR3 loop is CASSLARGEAPLHF. CDR3 in DNA: TGTGCCAGCAGCTTAGCCAGGGGTGAGGCACCCCTCCACTTT. This chain joins TRBV7-2 and TRBJ1-6; weak D call: TRBD1 (6 bases). The CDR3 sequence is 14 residues long. The V end lost 0 bases, the J end lost 11 bases, and 11 bases lay between the germline ends. Germline V gives CDR1 SGHTA, CDR2 FQGNSA. Together with reference TRBV7-2 and TRBJ1-6, the CDR3 gives the full variable domain: GAGVSQSPSNKVTEKGKDVELRCDPISGHTALYWYRQSLGQGLEFLIYFQGNSAPDKSGLPSDRFSAERTGGSVSTLTIQRTQQEDSAVYLCASSLARGEAPLHFGNGTRLTVT.

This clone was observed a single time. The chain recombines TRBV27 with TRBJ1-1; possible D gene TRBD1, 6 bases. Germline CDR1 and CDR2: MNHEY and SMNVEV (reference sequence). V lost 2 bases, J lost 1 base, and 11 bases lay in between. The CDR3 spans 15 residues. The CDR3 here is CASSLNRATNTEAFF. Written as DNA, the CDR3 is TGTGCCAGCAGTTTAAACAGGGCGACGAACACTGAAGCTTTCTTT.

The CDR3 loop reads CASSQVGLAGGMNEQFF. The CDR3 DNA reads as TGTGCCAGCAGCCAAGTCGGACTAGCGGGAGGCATGAATGAGCAGTTCTTC. The chain couples TRBV3-1 (or the pseudogene TRBV3-2) to TRBJ2-1; TRBD2 matches at 14 bases. Looked up from germline, CDR1 is LGHDT and CDR2 is YNNKEL (reference sequence). This CDR3 has 17 residues. V gave up 1 base and J gave up 7 bases; unmatched junction bases: 6.

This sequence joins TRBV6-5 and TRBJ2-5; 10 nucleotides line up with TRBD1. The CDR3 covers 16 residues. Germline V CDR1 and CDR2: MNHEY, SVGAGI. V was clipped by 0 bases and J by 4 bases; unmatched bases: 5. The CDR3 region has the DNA TGTGCCAGCAGTTACTCACCGGGACAGGGGTTAGAGACCCAGTACTTC. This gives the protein CASSYSPGQGLETQYF.

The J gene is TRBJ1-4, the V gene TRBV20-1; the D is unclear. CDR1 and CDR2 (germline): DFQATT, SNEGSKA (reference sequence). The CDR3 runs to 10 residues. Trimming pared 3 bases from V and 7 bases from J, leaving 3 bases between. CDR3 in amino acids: CSASGEKLFF. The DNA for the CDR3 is TGCAGTGCTAGCGGTGAAAAACTGTTTTTT.

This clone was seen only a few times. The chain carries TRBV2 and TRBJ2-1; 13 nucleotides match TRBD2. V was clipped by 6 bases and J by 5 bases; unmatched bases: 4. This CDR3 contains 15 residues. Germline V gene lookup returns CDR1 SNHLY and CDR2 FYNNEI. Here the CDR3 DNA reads TGTGCCAGCAGCATGGGACTAGCGGGGAACAATGAGCAGTTCTTC. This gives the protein CASSMGLAGNNEQFF.

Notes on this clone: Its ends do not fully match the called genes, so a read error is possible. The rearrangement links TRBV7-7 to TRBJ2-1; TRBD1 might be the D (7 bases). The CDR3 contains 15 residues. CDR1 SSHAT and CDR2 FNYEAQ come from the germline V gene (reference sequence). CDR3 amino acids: CASSLGGTDYNEQFF. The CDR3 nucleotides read TGTGCTAGCAGCTTAGGCGGGACAGATTACAATGAGCAGTTCTTC.